Listed below are T cell receptor beta chains from one sample, sequenced in a study of T cells in Graves' hyperthyroidism and ophthalmopathy. TCRdb re-derived calls from the multiplex PCR reads in MiXCR, one entry per CDR3 protein. In the table there are hundreds of thousands of distinct CDR3 sequences, 35% of which are singletons. Sequenced: blood. The receptors shown here come from a woman in her 40s with Graves' hyperthyroidism. CDR3s include the opening cysteine and the closing phenylalanine or tryptophan.

>TRBV4-1|14|TRBJ2-7
CVSSQGGRFYEQYF
>TRBV13|17|TRBJ2-2
CASSFVFGQGATGELFF
>TRBV29-1|13|TRBJ2-7
CSFQPSGSYEQYF
>TRBV10-3|14|TRBJ1-2
CASKLRDRVEGYTF
>TRBV20-1|17|TRBJ2-5
CSASLLLGLAGKETQYF
>TRBV2|15|TRBJ2-5
CASSEAGEGQETQYF
>TRBV7-2|14|TRBJ1-5
CASSRTGGNQPQHF
>TRBV29-1|11|TRBJ2-7
CSANRGREQYF
>TRBV9|14|TRBJ1-2
CASSVEGGAYGYTF
>TRBV2|16|TRBJ1-6
CASSEYSTHYNSPLHF
>TRBV12-3/TRBV12-4|15|TRBJ1-4
CASRTQGDRAEKLFF
>TRBV28|13|TRBJ2-7
CASSRRAHHEQYF
>TRBV20-1|14|TRBJ2-7
CSGRRDSSSYEQYF
>TRBV19|14|TRBJ1-2
CASSTRDRVYGYTF
>TRBV29-1|13|TRBJ2-7
CSVEGDPTYEQYF
>TRBV20-1|14|TRBJ2-5
CSASPSGRQETQYF
>TRBV5-4|14|TRBJ1-1
CASSLRGWNTEAFF
>TRBV10-1|15|TRBJ2-1
CASTRDRGSYNEQFF
>TRBV15|15|TRBJ2-7
CATSRDLRGTYEQYF
>TRBV9|15|TRBJ2-2
CASTSGGWNTGELFF